This TCR beta chain emerged from a study of PD-L1 blockade in urothelial cancer. Across the whole study: Patients had received 0 to 3 prior chemotherapy regimens.

Clones were sequenced by immunoSEQ multiplex PCR, and TCRdb holds only the in-frame ones, with some missing. Counted here are about 80,000 clones, around four fifths occurring once; the ten biggest clones make up approximately 6.7%. Germline V gene lookup returns CDR1 LNHDA and CDR2 SQIVND (reference sequence). V gave up 7 bases and J gave up 4 bases, with 13 bases separating them. The CDR3 spans 13 residues. Time point reported: pretreatment peripheral blood. The TCR sequence derives from a middle-aged man with urothelial cancer. The sample in question was PBMCs, obtained around atezolizumab (anti-PD-L1) treatment. V usage is TRBV19 and J usage is TRBJ1-1; no clear D. CDR3: CASKTLPGTEAFF. CDR3 DNA: TGTGCCAGTAAAACGCTCCCGGGCACTGAAGCTTTCTTT. Combining the CDR3 with reference TRBV19 and TRBJ1-1 gives the whole variable domain DGGITQSPKYLFRKEGQNVTLSCEQNLNHDAMYWYRQDPGQGLRLIYYSQIVNDFQKGDIAEGYSVSREKKESFPLTVTSAQKNPTAFYLCASKTLPGTEAFFGQGTRLTVV.